The T cell receptor (beta chain) under discussion was sequenced for a study of blood T cell repertoires in COVID-19. Study-level background: Samples came from the United States, Italy and Spain, spanning acute and convalescent COVID-19. Sources were T cells, B-cell-depleted T cells, or PBMCs; the material itself was cDNA or gDNA.

Germline lookup yields CDR1 MNHNY and CDR2 SVGAGI (reference sequence). Trimming took 6 bases from V and 0 from J; bases not matched to a gene: 1. This CDR3 has 15 residues. This table comes from immunoSEQ multiplex PCR, and its TCRdb copy is limited to in-frame clones, with some not included. The repertoire holds 250,000 to 300,000 clones, with around 84% as singletons. Sequencing was done on a sample of peripheral blood. This chain joins TRBV6-6 and TRBJ2-3, with 12 bases fitting TRBD2. This clonotype was obtained from a man in his sixties with acute or convalescent COVID-19. CDR3 protein: CASRLAGGSTDTQYF. CDR3 DNA sequence: TGTGCCAGCAGACTAGCGGGGGGTAGCACAGATACGCAGTATTTT.